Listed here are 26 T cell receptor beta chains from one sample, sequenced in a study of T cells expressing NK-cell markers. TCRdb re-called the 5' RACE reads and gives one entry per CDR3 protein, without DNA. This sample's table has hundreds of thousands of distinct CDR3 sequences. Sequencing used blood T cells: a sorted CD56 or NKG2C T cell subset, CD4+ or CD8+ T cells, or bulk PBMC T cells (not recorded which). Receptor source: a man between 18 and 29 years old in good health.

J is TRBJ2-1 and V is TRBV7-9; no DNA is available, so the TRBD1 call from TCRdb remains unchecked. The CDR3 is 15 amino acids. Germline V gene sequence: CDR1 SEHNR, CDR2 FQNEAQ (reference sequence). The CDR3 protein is CASSVPQATYNEQFF.

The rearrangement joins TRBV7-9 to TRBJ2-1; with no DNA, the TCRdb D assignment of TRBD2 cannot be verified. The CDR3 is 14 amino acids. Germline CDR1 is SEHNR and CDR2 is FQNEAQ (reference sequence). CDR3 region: CASSLLAGVNEQFF.

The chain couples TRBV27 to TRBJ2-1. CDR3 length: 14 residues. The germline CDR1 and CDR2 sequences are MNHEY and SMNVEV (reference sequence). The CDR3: CASSLLGNYNEQFF.

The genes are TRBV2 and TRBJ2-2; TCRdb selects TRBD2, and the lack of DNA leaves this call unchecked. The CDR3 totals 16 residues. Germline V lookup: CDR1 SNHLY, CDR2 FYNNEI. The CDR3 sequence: CASTRREFGNTGELFF.

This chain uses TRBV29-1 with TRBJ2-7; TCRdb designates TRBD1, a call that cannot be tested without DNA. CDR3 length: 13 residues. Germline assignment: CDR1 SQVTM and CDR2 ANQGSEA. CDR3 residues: CSVRGQGAYEQYF.

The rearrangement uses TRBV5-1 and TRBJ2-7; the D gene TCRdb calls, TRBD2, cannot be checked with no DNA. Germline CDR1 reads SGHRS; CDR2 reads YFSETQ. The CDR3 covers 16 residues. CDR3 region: CASSLGTSQTNYEQYF.

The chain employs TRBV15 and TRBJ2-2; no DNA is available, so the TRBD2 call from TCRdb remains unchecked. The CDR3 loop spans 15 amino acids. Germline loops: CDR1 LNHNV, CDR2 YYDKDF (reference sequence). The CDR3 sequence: CATSRGVAGPGELFF.

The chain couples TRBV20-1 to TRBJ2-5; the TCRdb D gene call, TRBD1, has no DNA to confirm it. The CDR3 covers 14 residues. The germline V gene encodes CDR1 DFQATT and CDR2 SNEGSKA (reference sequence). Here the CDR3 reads CSATTGGVVETQYF.

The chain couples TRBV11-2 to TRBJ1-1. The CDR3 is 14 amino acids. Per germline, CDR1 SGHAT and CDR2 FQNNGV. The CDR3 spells CASSPLGPDTEAFF.

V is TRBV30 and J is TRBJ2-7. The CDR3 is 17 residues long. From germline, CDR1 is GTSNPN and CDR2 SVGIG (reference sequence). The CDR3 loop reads CAWSPHPRDRVAYEQYF.

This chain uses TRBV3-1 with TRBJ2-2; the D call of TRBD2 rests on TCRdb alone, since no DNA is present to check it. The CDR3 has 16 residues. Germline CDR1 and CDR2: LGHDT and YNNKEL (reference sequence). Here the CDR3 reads CASSRNSGSFAGELFF.

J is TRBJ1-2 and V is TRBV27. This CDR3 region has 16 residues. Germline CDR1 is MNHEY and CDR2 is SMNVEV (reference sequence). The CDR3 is CASSSHLSTRSYGYTF.

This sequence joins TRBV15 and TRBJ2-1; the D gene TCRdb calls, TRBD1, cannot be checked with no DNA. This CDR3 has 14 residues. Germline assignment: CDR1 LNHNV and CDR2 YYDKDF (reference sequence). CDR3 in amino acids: CATSRGDRADEQFF.

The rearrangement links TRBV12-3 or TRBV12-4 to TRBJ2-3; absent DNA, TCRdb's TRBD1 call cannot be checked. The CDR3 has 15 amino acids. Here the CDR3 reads CASGGGDRRVDTQYF.

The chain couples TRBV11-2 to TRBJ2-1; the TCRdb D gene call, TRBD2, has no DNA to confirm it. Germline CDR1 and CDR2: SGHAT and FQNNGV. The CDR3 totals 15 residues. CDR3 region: CASSSPGLASDEQFF. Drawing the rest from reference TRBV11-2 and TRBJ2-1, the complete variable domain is EAGVAQSPRYKIIEKRQSVAFWCNPISGHATLYWYQQILGQGPKLLIQFQNNGVVDDSQLPKDRFSAERLKGVDSTLKIQPAKLEDSAVYLCASSSPGLASDEQFFGPGTRLTVL.

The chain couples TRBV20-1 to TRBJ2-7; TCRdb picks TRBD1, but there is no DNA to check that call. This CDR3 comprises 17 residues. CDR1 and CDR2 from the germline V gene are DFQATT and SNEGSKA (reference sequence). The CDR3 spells CSANYLARGAFVYEQYF.

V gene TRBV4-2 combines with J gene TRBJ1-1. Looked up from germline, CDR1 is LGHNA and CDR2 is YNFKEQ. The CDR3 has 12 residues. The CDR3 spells CASSSPEGEAFF.

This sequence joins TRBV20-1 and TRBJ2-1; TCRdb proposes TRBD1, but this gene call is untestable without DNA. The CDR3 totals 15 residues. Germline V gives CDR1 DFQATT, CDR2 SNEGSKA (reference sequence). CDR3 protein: CSARDLTGIHNEQFF.

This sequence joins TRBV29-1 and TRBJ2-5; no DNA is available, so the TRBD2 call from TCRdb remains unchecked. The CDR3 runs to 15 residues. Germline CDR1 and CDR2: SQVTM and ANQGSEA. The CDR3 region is CSVADDSRVGETQYF. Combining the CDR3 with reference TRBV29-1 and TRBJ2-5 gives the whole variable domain SAVISQKPSRDICQRGTSLTIQCQVDSQVTMMFWYRQQPGQSLTLIATANQGSEATYESGFVIDKFPISRPNLTFSTLTVSNMSPEDSSIYLCSVADDSRVGETQYFGPGTRLLVL.

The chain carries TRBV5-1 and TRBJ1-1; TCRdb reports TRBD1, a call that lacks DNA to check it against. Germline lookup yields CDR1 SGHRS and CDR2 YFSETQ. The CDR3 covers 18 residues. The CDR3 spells CASSLMRLGGRRVTEAFF.

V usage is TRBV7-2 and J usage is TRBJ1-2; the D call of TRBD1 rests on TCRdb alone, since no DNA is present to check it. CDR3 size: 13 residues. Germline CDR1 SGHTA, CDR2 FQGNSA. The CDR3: CASSLTGNGGYTF. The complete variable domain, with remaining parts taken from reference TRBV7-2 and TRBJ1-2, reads GAGVSQSPSNKVTEKGKDVELRCDPISGHTALYWYRQSLGQGLEFLIYFQGNSAPDKSGLPSDRFSAERTGGSVSTLTIQRTQQEDSAVYLCASSLTGNGGYTFGSGTRLTVV.

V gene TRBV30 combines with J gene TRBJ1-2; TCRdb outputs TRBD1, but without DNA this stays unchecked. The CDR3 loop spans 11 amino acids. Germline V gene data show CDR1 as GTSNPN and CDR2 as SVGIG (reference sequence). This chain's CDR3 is CAWSVGGGYTF.

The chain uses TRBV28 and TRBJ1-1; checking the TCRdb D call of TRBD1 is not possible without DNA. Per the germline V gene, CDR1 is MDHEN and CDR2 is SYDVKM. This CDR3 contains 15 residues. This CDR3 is CASSWGGQLNTEAFF. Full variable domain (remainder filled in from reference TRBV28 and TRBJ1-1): DVKVTQSSRYLVKRTGEKVFLECVQDMDHENMFWYRQDPGLGLRLIYFSYDVKMKEKGDIPEGYSVSREKKERFSLILESASTNQTSMYLCASSWGGQLNTEAFFGQGTRLTVV.

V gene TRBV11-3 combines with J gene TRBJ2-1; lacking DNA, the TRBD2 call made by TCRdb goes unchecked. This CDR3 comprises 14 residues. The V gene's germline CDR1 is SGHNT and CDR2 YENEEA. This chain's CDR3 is CASSLVTAGDEQFF.

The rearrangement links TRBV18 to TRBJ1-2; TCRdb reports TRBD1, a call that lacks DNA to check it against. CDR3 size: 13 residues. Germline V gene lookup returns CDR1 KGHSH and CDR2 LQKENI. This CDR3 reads CASSPGQDIGYTF.

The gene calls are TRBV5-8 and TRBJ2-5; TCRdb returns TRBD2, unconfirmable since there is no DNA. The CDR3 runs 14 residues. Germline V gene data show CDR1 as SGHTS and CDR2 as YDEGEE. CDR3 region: CASPTSGRRETQYF.